These 23 T cell receptor beta chains originate from one sample sequenced in a study of blood T cell repertoires in COVID-19. Data came from immunoSEQ multiplex PCR; TCRdb stores just in-frame clones and leaves some out. The sample has around 30,000 clones; more than 80% are singletons. The sample taken for sequencing was peripheral blood. Receptor source: a woman aged 40 to 49 with active or convalescent COVID-19.

J is TRBJ2-1 and V is TRBV27, with D possibly being TRBD2 (6 bases). Germline CDR1 reads MNHEY; CDR2 reads SMNVEV (reference sequence). The ends were cut back, 6 bases at V and 5 bases at J, with 11 bases in the middle. This CDR3 contains 13 residues. CDR3 sequence reads: CASSPRGNNEQFF. The CDR3 nucleotides read TGTGCCAGCAGCCCCCGGGGGAACAATGAGCAGTTCTTC.

This chain connects TRBV4-1 to TRBJ1-4; D remains ambiguous. This CDR3 spans 18 amino acids. CDR1 is MGHRA and CDR2 is YSYEKL in the germline V gene. Between the trimmed V and J ends, which lost 1 base and 0 bases, there was a span of 15 bases. In DNA form, the CDR3 reads TGCGCCAGCAGCCAAGGGCCGGGGTCCATTGCAACTAATGAAAAACTGTTTTTT. Translation gives CASSQGPGSIATNEKLFF.

The V call is TRBV11-2, the J call TRBJ2-1, with unresolved D. The germline gives CDR1 SGHAT, CDR2 FQNNGV. Trimming removed 5 bases from V and 7 bases from J, with 9 bases in between. The length of the CDR3 is 12 residues. The CDR3 DNA follows: TGTGCCAGCAGCCCTATAGCTAATGAGCAGTTCTTC. Encoded protein: CASSPIANEQFF.

This clone was observed once. The V gene is TRBV5-1, the J gene TRBJ2-1, with 8 bases matching TRBD2. Looked up from germline, CDR1 is SGHRS and CDR2 is YFSETQ. The CDR3 is 15 residues long. Unmatched junction bases numbered 6, after V lost 0 bases and J lost 7 bases. CDR3 in amino acids: CASSLGAGGENEQFF. CDR3 bases: TGCGCCAGCAGCTTGGGGGCGGGAGGCGAAAATGAGCAGTTCTTC.

The CDR3 sequence is CASTPLGGSTDTQYF. Here the CDR3 DNA reads TGTGCCAGCACCCCCCTGGGGGGGAGCACAGATACGCAGTATTTT. This sequence joins TRBV6-2 or TRBV6-3 and TRBJ2-3, with 7 bases fitting TRBD2. Looked up from germline, CDR1 is MNHEY and CDR2 is SVGEGT. J was trimmed by 0 bases and V by 7 bases; bases with no gene match: 7. The CDR3 contains 15 residues.

The chain joins TRBV7-9 to TRBJ1-5; the match to TRBD1 covers 7 bases. With V trimmed by 4 bases and J by 2 bases, 2 bases remained unmatched. This CDR3 has 14 residues. Germline CDR1 SEHNR, CDR2 FQNEAQ (reference sequence). The CDR3, as DNA: TGTGCCAGCAGCTCCGGACAGGGCAATCAGCCCCAGCATTTT. Protein sequence: CASSSGQGNQPQHF.

This chain connects TRBV19 to TRBJ1-3; D gene ambiguous. This CDR3 has 14 residues. Germline CDR1 is LNHDA and CDR2 is SQIVND (reference sequence). The V gene lost 4 bases and the J gene lost 3 bases, with 10 bases spanning the gap. The CDR3 loop is CASSTGADGNTIYF. Here the CDR3 DNA reads TGTGCCAGTAGTACGGGAGCAGATGGAAACACCATATATTTT.

The rearrangement joins TRBV30 to TRBJ2-7; 10 bases line up with TRBD2. The CDR3 length is 16 residues. The germline V gene encodes CDR1 GTSNPN and CDR2 SVGIG (reference sequence). The V segment lost 0 bases and the J segment 7 bases; nucleotides outside the gene matches: 12. CDR3 in DNA: TGTGCCTGGAGTGTAGGTGGTAGCGGGGGGTCAGGAGAGCAGTACTTC. This gives the protein CAWSVGGSGGSGEQYF.

The chain employs TRBV9 and TRBJ2-1; D may be TRBD2 (5 bases). Per germline, CDR1 SGDLS and CDR2 YYNGEE. V was cut by 0 bases and J by 6 bases, with 13 bases left in between. The CDR3 length is 15 residues. CDR3 DNA: TGTGCCAGCAGCGTAGATCGGGGTCTCGGCAATGAGCAGTTCTTC. It specifies CASSVDRGLGNEQFF.

The chain links TRBV5-6 to TRBJ1-2, with D perhaps matching TRBD1 (6 bases). The V gene's germline CDR1 is SGHDT and CDR2 YYEEEE. This CDR3 has 15 residues. Trimming removed 1 base at V and 4 bases at J, with 14 bases between. The CDR3 loop reads CASSLWGARGYGYTF. CDR3 DNA sequence: TGTGCCAGCAGCTTGTGGGGTGCCAGGGGCTATGGCTACACCTTC.

This clone showed up just once. V usage is TRBV7-3 and J usage is TRBJ1-3; 10 bases match TRBD1. J was trimmed by 4 bases and V by 2 bases; bases with no gene match: 5. CDR1 is SGHTA and CDR2 is FQGTGA in the germline V gene. This CDR3 contains 16 residues. The CDR3 sequence: CASSLRGTGAGNTIYF. DNA of the CDR3: TGTGCCAGCAGCTTACGGGGGACAGGGGCAGGAAACACCATATATTTT.

The V and J genes are TRBV5-5 and TRBJ1-6, with D maybe TRBD1 (5 bases). This CDR3 region has 14 residues. V lost 2 bases, J lost 8 bases, and 11 bases lay in between. The V gene's germline CDR1 is SGHKS and CDR2 YYEKEE (reference sequence). CDR3 DNA sequence: TGTGCCAGCAGCTTTGAACGGGGGGATTCACCCCTCCACTTT. Its translation is CASSFERGDSPLHF.

V usage is TRBV19 and J usage is TRBJ2-5; TRBD1 matches at 7 bases. The V segment lost 4 bases and the J segment 1 base; nucleotides outside the gene matches: 6. The CDR3 sequence is 15 residues long. The germline V gene has CDR1 LNHDA and CDR2 SQIVND (reference sequence). CDR3 amino acids: CASSRSSGGQETQYF. CDR3 in DNA: TGTGCCAGTAGTAGAAGTTCAGGGGGCCAAGAGACCCAGTACTTC.

J is TRBJ2-3 and V is TRBV11-1; D is perhaps TRBD1 (6 bases). The V end was cut by 7 bases, the J end by 2 bases, with 16 bases between. The CDR3 loop spans 15 amino acids. CDR1 and CDR2 from the germline V gene are SGHAT and FQDESV (reference sequence). Here the CDR3 DNA reads TGTGCCAGCACCCCGACAGGCAAATACACAGATACGCAGTATTTT. Encoded protein: CASTPTGKYTDTQYF.

The J gene is TRBJ2-2, the V gene TRBV6-5, with D possibly TRBD2 on 6 matching bases. V was clipped by 5 bases and J by 4 bases, with 14 bases between them. The CDR3 runs 15 residues. Germline CDR1 reads MNHEY; CDR2 reads SVGAGI. CDR3 nucleotides: TGTGCCAGCAGTCGCGGGCGGGACCTCACCGGGGAGCTGTTTTTT. It codes for CASSRGRDLTGELFF.

The chain recombines TRBV13 with TRBJ2-7; 7 nucleotides agree with TRBD2. This CDR3 contains 15 residues. Germline CDR1 PRHDT, CDR2 FYEKMQ (reference sequence). V shed 2 bases and J 6 bases; nucleotides not matched to a gene: 10. Here the CDR3 reads CASSLKVGGRGEQYF. The CDR3 nucleotides are TGTGCCAGCAGCTTAAAGGTGGGAGGGCGGGGCGAGCAGTACTTC.

The V call is TRBV18, the J call TRBJ2-7; TRBD2 aligns across 7 bases. CDR1 is KGHSH, CDR2 LQKENI, per germline. The trim removed 2 bases at V and 4 bases at J, leaving 8 bases unmatched. This CDR3 has 15 amino acids. The CDR3 is CASSPAAGAEYEQYF. The DNA of the CDR3 is TGTGCCAGCTCACCAGCGGCGGGAGCGGAATACGAGCAGTACTTC.

The V call is TRBV28, the J call TRBJ2-3; weak D call: TRBD2 (6 bases). V lost 1 base to trimming and J lost 4 bases, with 18 bases between them. Germline V gives CDR1 MDHEN, CDR2 SYDVKM. This CDR3 region has 17 residues. CDR3 bases: TGTGCCAGCAGTTTATATGCACGCGGGGAGCTGGCAGATACGCAGTATTTT. Its translation is CASSLYARGELADTQYF.

Only a few counts were recorded for this clone. V and J are TRBV12-3 or TRBV12-4 and TRBJ1-5; the D is unclear. The CDR3 has 12 amino acids. V dropped 8 bases and J dropped 2 bases, with 7 bases sitting between them. This chain's CDR3 is CASGGGNQPQHF. DNA of the CDR3: TGTGCCAGCGGAGGAGGCAATCAGCCCCAGCATTTT.

This sequence joins TRBV19 and TRBJ2-7; 9 bases agree with TRBD2. The CDR3 is 15 amino acids. Germline assignment: CDR1 LNHDA and CDR2 SQIVND (reference sequence). V lost 3 bases to trimming and J lost 6 bases; unmatched junction nucleotides: 9. Written as DNA, the CDR3 is TGTGCCAGTAGTATGGTTAGCGGGAGTTGGAGCGAGCAGTACTTC. Encoded protein: CASSMVSGSWSEQYF.

This chain links TRBV30 with TRBJ1-1, with a tentative D call TRBD1 (6 bases). V was clipped by 2 bases and J by 1 base, with 8 bases between them. This CDR3 is 13 amino acids long. Germline V gene lookup returns CDR1 GTSNPN and CDR2 SVGIG (reference sequence). The CDR3 region is CAWSKQGNTEAFF. Here the CDR3 DNA reads TGTGCCTGGAGTAAACAGGGGAACACTGAAGCTTTCTTT.

This chain connects TRBV27 to TRBJ2-7; TRBD2 agrees at 7 bases. The length of the CDR3 is 17 residues. Trimming at V came to 3 bases and at J to 2 bases, leaving 13 bases not matched to a gene. CDR1 is MNHEY, CDR2 SMNVEV, per germline (reference sequence). As DNA, the CDR3 is TGTGCCAGCAGTTTCGGGGGAGGGAGGGCCTTAACCTACGAGCAGTACTTC. Translation gives CASSFGGGRALTYEQYF.

The CDR3 DNA sequence: TGTGCCTGGAGCCCGACAGGGAGCTATGGCTACACCTTC. Protein sequence: CAWSPTGSYGYTF. The chain combines TRBV30 with TRBJ1-2, with 7 bases that match TRBD1. The CDR3 loop spans 13 amino acids. Trimming took 3 bases from V and 4 from J; bases not matched to a gene: 5. Looked up from germline, CDR1 is GTSNPN and CDR2 is SVGIG (reference sequence).